Each of the 9 T cell receptor beta chains below was sequenced from the same sample in a study of blood T cell repertoires in COVID-19. The protocol was immunoSEQ multiplex PCR, while the TCRdb copy is restricted to in-frame clones and leaves out a portion. The sample carries about 270,000 clones, around 90% recorded once. Material: PBMCs or T cells enriched from blood (not recorded which). These TCRs come from a woman aged 50 to 60 who had recovered from COVID-19.

The chain is built from TRBV4-3 and TRBJ1-2; 9 bases line up with TRBD1. With V trimmed by 3 bases and J by 5 bases, 4 bases remained unmatched. Germline V gene sequence: CDR1 LGHNA, CDR2 YSLEER. The CDR3 runs to 14 residues. CDR3 in amino acids: CASSQDRGGYGYTF. CDR3 coding DNA: TGCGCCAGCAGCCAGGACAGGGGCGGTTATGGCTACACCTTC.

V and J are TRBV30 and TRBJ2-2; 11 nucleotides agree with TRBD2. The CDR3 is 14 residues long. The trim removed 2 bases at V and 5 bases at J, leaving 1 base unmatched. CDR1 and CDR2 from the germline V gene are GTSNPN and SVGIG (reference sequence). The CDR3 sequence is CAWSRLAGTGELFF. CDR3 coding DNA: TGTGCCTGGAGTCGACTAGCGGGAACCGGGGAGCTGTTTTTT.

This clone was recorded a few times. In the same sample, other DNA sequences code for this CDR3. The V call is TRBV2, the J call TRBJ1-3; 11 nucleotides agree with TRBD1. The V and J ends lost 5 bases and 1 base, in that order; junction bases with no gene match: 1. The CDR3 is made up of 15 amino acids. Germline V lookup: CDR1 SNHLY, CDR2 FYNNEI. CDR3 region: CASSRDRGSGNTIYF. The CDR3 DNA reads as TGTGCCAGCAGTCGGGACAGGGGGTCTGGAAACACCATATATTTT.

This clone was counted a single time. This chain uses TRBV30 with TRBJ1-5; D gene uncertain. Germline assignment: CDR1 GTSNPN and CDR2 SVGIG (reference sequence). There are 13 residues in the CDR3. The ends were cut back, 2 bases at V and 4 bases at J, with 9 bases in the middle. This CDR3 is CAWSTVINQPQHF. For the CDR3, the DNA is TGTGCCTGGAGTACAGTAATTAATCAGCCCCAGCATTTT.

V gene TRBV2 combines with J gene TRBJ2-7, with D unresolved. There are 15 residues in the CDR3. Looked up from germline, CDR1 is SNHLY and CDR2 is FYNNEI. V was pared by 0 bases and J by 5 bases, with 14 bases between. The CDR3 DNA reads as TGTGCCAGCAGTGAAGCGAGGCTGGGTTTCAACGAGCAGTACTTC. It encodes CASSEARLGFNEQYF.

The rearrangement joins TRBV29-1 to TRBJ2-1; D is ambiguous. CDR1 is SQVTM and CDR2 is ANQGSEA in the germline V gene. The CDR3 sequence is 12 residues long. V was clipped by 1 base and J by 5 bases, with 6 bases between them. The CDR3 here is CSVEVQNNEQFF. DNA of the CDR3: TGCAGCGTTGAAGTACAGAACAATGAGCAGTTCTTC.

The V call is TRBV11-2, the J call TRBJ2-7; 9 nucleotides agree with TRBD1. Germline lookup yields CDR1 SGHAT and CDR2 FQNNGV. J lost 2 bases, V lost 5 bases, and 7 bases had no gene match. The CDR3 sequence is 15 residues long. CDR3 bases: TGTGCCAGCAGCATTCGACAGGGGGGGCCCTACGAGCAGTACTTC. It specifies CASSIRQGGPYEQYF.

This rearrangement joins TRBV11-2 to TRBJ1-5; tentative D call: TRBD1 (5 bases). Germline loops: CDR1 SGHAT, CDR2 FQNNGV. V shed 5 bases and J shed 3 bases, with 14 bases lying between them. The CDR3 extends over 15 amino acids. The CDR3 bases are TGTGCCAGCAGCCACAGCGACAGCCCCAATCAGCCCCAGCATTTT. Its protein is CASSHSDSPNQPQHF.

CDR3 coding DNA: TGTGCCAGTAGATCGCTGACAGGGGATCAGCCCCAGCATTTT. It specifies CASRSLTGDQPQHF. The chain employs TRBV19 and TRBJ1-5; 8 bases match TRBD1. This CDR3 contains 14 residues. After removal of 6 bases from V and 5 bases from J, the junction contained 6 bases not matched to a gene. Germline V gives CDR1 LNHDA, CDR2 SQIVND (reference sequence).